These T cell receptor beta chains were read from a single sample in a study of blood T cell repertoires in COVID-19. The protocol was immunoSEQ multiplex PCR, while the TCRdb copy is restricted to in-frame clones and leaves out a portion. The sample includes 200,000 to 250,000 clones, around four fifths of them seen just once. The sequenced sample was PBMCs or T cells enriched from blood (not recorded which). The receptors come from a woman aged 45 to 65 who had been exposed to COVID-19. CDR3s include the opening cysteine and the closing phenylalanine or tryptophan. Each record gives: V gene, CDR3 length, J gene, CDR3 protein.

TRBV2,13,TRBJ1-5,CASRGQGDQPQHF
TRBV10-3,14,TRBJ2-1,CAAGGQGRYNEQFF
TRBV6-5,15,TRBJ1-5,CASSLTGKRDQPQHF
TRBV7-9,15,TRBJ1-1,CASSPTGFTNPEAFF
TRBV11-2,15,TRBJ1-1,CASSRGTGGRTEAFF
TRBV4-1,19,TRBJ2-4,CASSQEGLAGGVAKNIQYF
TRBV4-1,13,TRBJ1-4,CASSQDSGIKLFF
TRBV21-1,19,TRBJ2-7,CASSPYQPTGTGKEYEQYF
TRBV2,14,TRBJ1-1,CASSENRLNTEAFF
TRBV6-5,12,TRBJ2-1,CASSVGANEQFF
TRBV7-8,13,TRBJ1-5,CASSYGGNQPQHF
TRBV7-2,16,TRBJ2-3,CASSFRRVVGTDTQYF
TRBV18,16,TRBJ1-3,CASSPIVGSAGNTIYF
TRBV6-5,15,TRBJ2-1,CASSRLAGGSNEQFF
TRBV6-5,14,TRBJ2-1,CASTGLAGAWEQFF
TRBV6-2/TRBV6-3,17,TRBJ1-6,CASSYSEIWGRNAPLHF
TRBV5-6,15,TRBJ1-5,CASSNKDRGPAPQHF
TRBV7-2,14,TRBJ2-5,CASSLGAEAKTQYF
TRBV3-1/TRBV3-2,17,TRBJ2-3,CASSRTTLAAYTDTQYF
TRBV5-4,14,TRBJ2-5,CASSLAKRQETQYF
TRBV14,15,TRBJ2-2,CASSRQGLFTGELFF
TRBV7-5,14,TRBJ2-5,CARSLRGSGETQYF
TRBV7-8,15,TRBJ1-5,CASSLVDSSNQPQHF
TRBV27,13,TRBJ2-7,CASTGLAGSEQYF
TRBV2,14,TRBJ1-5,CASSERRYNQPQHF
TRBV7-2,16,TRBJ2-7,CASSLGGGASSYEQYF
TRBV7-5,12,TRBJ2-2,CARLRNTGELFF
TRBV7-9,16,TRBJ1-1,CASSLPRTGMNTEAFF
TRBV5-1,16,TRBJ1-4,CASSLDRPGTNEKLFF
TRBV4-2,15,TRBJ1-2,CASSPSTGGRYGYTF
TRBV14,14,TRBJ1-2,CASSHPGGAGGYTF
TRBV29-1,11,TRBJ1-1,CSVLRDTEAFF
TRBV18,14,TRBJ1-1,CASSPTGANTEAFF
TRBV27,13,TRBJ1-1,CASSLGQFSEAFF
TRBV16,14,TRBJ1-1,CASSQYSAATEAFF
TRBV28,16,TRBJ1-1,CASSLGGQGGNTEAFF
TRBV4-3,16,TRBJ2-5,CASSQVVAGYQETQYF
TRBV6-6,14,TRBJ2-5,CASSFPTVEGTQYF
TRBV5-5,14,TRBJ1-4,CASSPGGTGEKLFF
TRBV5-4,14,TRBJ1-2,CASSSDSSSYGYTF
TRBV6-5,15,TRBJ1-4,CASSDRGRTNEKLFF
TRBV6-5,15,TRBJ2-7,CASSFAGFGVVEQYF
TRBV12-3/TRBV12-4,11,TRBJ2-1,CASTTRNEQFF
TRBV6-5,12,TRBJ1-4,CASLQGNEKLFF
TRBV6-5,12,TRBJ1-2,CASKDRGRGYTF
TRBV28,15,TRBJ1-5,CASSGGGSRYQPQHF
TRBV6-5,14,TRBJ1-6,CASSYTGVHSPLHF
TRBV11-2,13,TRBJ1-2,CASSSQGNYGYTF
TRBV7-9,14,TRBJ1-2,CASSSTEIHYGYTF
TRBV21-1,16,TRBJ2-2,CASSKVDRVDTGELFF
TRBV12-3/TRBV12-4,13,TRBJ2-3,CASKERGTDTQYF
TRBV28,17,TRBJ2-4,CASSRFGLAGGRNIQYF
TRBV7-2,16,TRBJ1-2,CASSFGTAYLNYGYTF
TRBV5-1,15,TRBJ1-1,CASSPVQGARTEAFF
TRBV30,12,TRBJ2-3,CAWSVLGPAQYF
TRBV5-1,17,TRBJ1-1,CASSKGGVSSMNTEAFF
TRBV14,12,TRBJ2-2,CASSPITGELFF
TRBV5-8,14,TRBJ2-2,CASSPTGLSGELFF